Listed below are T cell receptor beta chains from one sample, sequenced in a study of T cells expressing NK-cell markers. TCRdb reanalyzed the 5' RACE reads, giving one entry per CDR3 protein sequence and no DNA. This sample's table has 450,000 to 600,000 distinct CDR3 sequences. Sequenced material: blood T cells: a sorted CD56 or NKG2C T cell subset, CD4+ or CD8+ T cells, or bulk PBMC T cells (not recorded which). These receptors originate from a man younger than 35 in good health. Both conserved end residues are part of each CDR3.

v_gene	j_gene	len	CDR3aa
TRBV4-2	TRBJ1-1	16	CASRRKPGQGITEAFF
TRBV19	TRBJ2-2	16	CASSILGQGPTGELFF
TRBV4-3	TRBJ2-3	15	CASSQTRGVGDTQYF
TRBV5-1	TRBJ2-4	15	CASSLRYREKNIQYF
TRBV20-1	TRBJ2-7	16	CSAGPRSGTPSYEQYF
TRBV9	TRBJ2-3	16	CASSVTGGRRVDTQYF
TRBV5-1	TRBJ2-1	16	CASSLGGSLSYNEQFF
TRBV25-1	TRBJ2-5	15	CASSGLAGVSETQYF
TRBV6-4	TRBJ2-1	12	CASRGRVNEQFF
TRBV5-1	TRBJ1-2	13	CASRPPGDYGYTF
TRBV12-3/TRBV12-4	TRBJ1-1	12	CASSWDRHPAFF
TRBV27	TRBJ2-1	14	CASSFGTTNNEQFF
TRBV28	TRBJ2-1	19	CASITFYIPGQGPYNEQFF
TRBV7-8	TRBJ2-1	15	CASSLGLAPRGEQFF
TRBV27	TRBJ1-1	14	CASSHSPQNTEAFF
TRBV4-3	TRBJ1-1	15	CASSPLATGTTEAFF
TRBV4-2	TRBJ2-2	17	CASSQESGAPNTGELFF
TRBV15	TRBJ2-5	13	CATRGFVRETQYF
TRBV5-5	TRBJ2-2	14	CASSLGPTVGELFF
TRBV5-1	TRBJ2-1	16	CASSLLAGDGFYEQFF
TRBV5-1	TRBJ2-3	17	CASSLPNEGREGGTQYF
TRBV27	TRBJ1-1	11	CASFGGTEAFF
TRBV7-2	TRBJ2-1	17	CASSLNKSPSSYNEQFF
TRBV5-5	TRBJ2-1	15	CASSATTGGYNEQFF
TRBV5-1	TRBJ1-3	15	CASSQSRSSGNTIYF
TRBV7-2	TRBJ1-5	14	CASSFTGVVQPQHF
TRBV29-1	TRBJ2-1	13	CSAARGSYNEQFF
TRBV6-1	TRBJ2-7	15	CASSETERKSYEQYF
TRBV18	TRBJ2-5	20	CASSPLGTSGISLAVETQYF
TRBV6-1	TRBJ2-7	14	CASRNYRGSREQYF
TRBV3-1	TRBJ1-1	18	CASSQELGRPKGNTEAFF
TRBV25-1	TRBJ2-2	11	CASRNKGELFF
TRBV14	TRBJ2-1	14	CASSQLMWGNEQFF
TRBV5-1	TRBJ2-5	17	CASSLGADLDPRKTQYF
TRBV29-1	TRBJ2-7	16	CSVEGYNGGAGGEQYF
TRBV20-1	TRBJ1-5	17	CSARSNQVIILNQPQHF
TRBV7-2	TRBJ1-5	16	CASSLEVGLFDQPQHF
TRBV5-1	TRBJ2-3	14	CASSPDRVTDTQYF
TRBV12-3/TRBV12-4	TRBJ2-7	15	CASSLVGTGMYEQYF
TRBV28	TRBJ2-7	15	CASSPPGLHSYEQYF
TRBV27	TRBJ1-5	17	CASSFGGQGAGNQPQHF
TRBV10-3	TRBJ2-3	17	CAISEKNGIQSTDTQYF
TRBV7-2	TRBJ2-7	12	CASSPDRTEQYF
TRBV27	TRBJ1-5	16	CASSRLDLLGNQPQHF
TRBV12-3/TRBV12-4	TRBJ1-5	16	CASSFTPLLRGQPQHF
TRBV2	TRBJ2-3	11	CASRTGDTQYF
TRBV7-2	TRBJ2-1	14	CASSLPAGEVSLFF
TRBV10-3	TRBJ2-1	15	CAISESLGGSNEQFF
TRBV6-1	TRBJ2-7	15	CASSEVGLSSYEQYF
TRBV19	TRBJ2-1	13	CASTKTSIGEQFF
TRBV6-1	TRBJ2-5	14	CASSSTGQGETQYF
TRBV4-2	TRBJ2-1	15	CASSQGTFMRNEQFF
TRBV20-1	TRBJ1-2	13	CSVETASGYGYTF
TRBV12-3/TRBV12-4	TRBJ1-5	15	CASSLTGGLYQPQHF
TRBV20-1	TRBJ2-7	16	CSARDLGGSQIYEQYF